Sequencing of this TCR beta chain was carried out in a study of blood T cell repertoires in COVID-19. Study-wide background: Collection of acute and convalescent COVID-19 samples took place in the United States, Italy and Spain. Sample material is recorded as cDNA or gDNA derived from T cells, B-cell-depleted T cells, or PBMCs.

The germline CDR1 and CDR2 sequences are LGHNA and YSLEER. J lost 5 bases, V lost 4 bases, and 8 bases had no gene match. The CDR3 length is 16 residues. Per the original methods: From reference gene primer amplification, estimates of nucleated cell counts were derived. Method: immunoSEQ multiplex PCR; TCRdb's copy keeps in-frame clones and lacks some. From that table come the V and J calls and clone size; the DNA was used to work out D and trimming. Of fewer than 150,000 clones in the sample, 85% were seen once. The sample was peripheral blood. The J gene is TRBJ1-4, the V gene TRBV4-3; 9 bases map to TRBD1. The clonotype was recovered from a human donor in a cohort sampled during active COVID-19. The CDR3 nucleotides are TGCGCCAGCAGCCGGAACACCGGGACAGGGAATGAAAAACTGTTTTTT. Translated: CASSRNTGTGNEKLFF.